This record looks at one TCR beta chain sequence and its context. The CDR3 runs 16 residues. Unmatched junction bases numbered 4, after V lost 5 bases and J lost 2 bases. CDR1 SGHTA and CDR2 FQGTGA come from the germline V gene. Only in-frame clones appear in the TCRdb table, and some are missing; sequencing was by immunoSEQ multiplex PCR. Of some 100,000 clones listed, 81% are singletons. The data belong to a study of blood T cell repertoires in COVID-19. Looking at the study overall: Nucleic acid was either cDNA or gDNA, and it came from T cells, B-cell-depleted T cells, or PBMCs.

Sequencing input: peripheral blood. The source is a man older than 75 with active or convalescent COVID-19. The rearrangement links TRBV7-3 to TRBJ2-2, with 11 bases lining up with TRBD2. The CDR3 loop reads CASSLLAGGNTGELFF. As DNA, the CDR3 is TGTGCCAGCAGCCTGCTAGCGGGGGGAAACACCGGGGAGCTGTTTTTT. Drawing the rest from reference TRBV7-3 and TRBJ2-2, the complete variable domain is GAGVSQTPSNKVTEKGKYVELRCDPISGHTALYWYRQSLGQGPEFLIYFQGTGAADDSGLPNDRFFAVRPEGSVSTLKIQRTERGDSAVYLCASSLLAGGNTGELFFGEGSRLTVL.